This passage covers 31 T cell receptor beta chains from one sample sequenced in a study of T cell repertoires in cytomegalovirus infection. A single record per CDR3 protein comes from TCRdb applying MiXCR to the reads. This sample carries around 200,000 distinct CDR3 sequences, roughly 17% of them seen once, and the ten largest clones take less than 25%. Sequencing was performed on CD8+ T cells from PBMCs. These receptors were obtained from a human donor in good health (CMV status not recorded). Some clones in this sample may be carry-over from other donors' samples.

This clonotype was observed a handful of times. The V call is TRBV12-3 or TRBV12-4, the J call TRBJ1-5, with 10 bases matching TRBD1. Germline trimming cut 5 bases from V and 3 bases from J; bases unmatched to any gene: 7. The CDR3 covers 16 residues. The CDR3 DNA reads TGTGCCAGCAGTCCTACGGGACAGGGGTTCAATCAGCCCCAGCATTTT. It yields the protein CASSPTGQGFNQPQHF.

The chain recombines TRBV28 with TRBJ2-7; D is undetermined. Germline CDR1 and CDR2: MDHEN and SYDVKM. The CDR3 contains 14 residues. V shed 8 bases and J shed 1 base, with 15 bases lying between them. The CDR3 reads CASFGPTRSYEQYF. The CDR3 nucleotides are TGTGCCAGCTTTGGCCCGACAAGATCCTACGAGCAGTACTTC.

The chain combines TRBV2 with TRBJ1-2, with D maybe TRBD1 (5 bases). This CDR3 comprises 12 residues. Germline CDR1 and CDR2: SNHLY and FYNNEI. V was pared by 7 bases and J by 3 bases, with 9 bases between. CDR3 sequence (DNA): TGTGCCAGCATGAGCAGGGACTATGGCTACACCTTC. This translates into CASMSRDYGYTF.

The chain is built from TRBV12-3 or TRBV12-4 and TRBJ1-2; maybe TRBD1 (6 bases). With 8 bases removed from V and 2 bases from J, the gap between germline ends came to 15 bases. CDR3 length: 14 residues. Here the CDR3 DNA reads TGTGCCAGCTCCCGGGGGACACCCAACTATGGCTACACCTTC. Its translation: CASSRGTPNYGYTF.

This clonotype was picked up a small number of times. The chain links TRBV14 to TRBJ1-6; D is perhaps TRBD1 (5 bases). The CDR3 has 16 amino acids. The V end was cut by 3 bases, the J end by 9 bases, with 18 bases between. Germline V gene lookup returns CDR1 SGHDN and CDR2 FVKESK. The CDR3 DNA reads TGTGCCAGCAGCCACCACTACCGGGACCAAGGTTCACCCCTCCACTTT. Its translation is CASSHHYRDQGSPLHF.

J is TRBJ2-5 and V is TRBV28, with 10 bases that match TRBD2. Germline CDR1 MDHEN, CDR2 SYDVKM. The ends lost 7 bases at V and 1 base at J; junction bases unmatched: 3. The CDR3 covers 14 residues. CDR3 protein: CASMGLASQETQYF. The CDR3 nucleotides are TGTGCCAGCATGGGACTAGCGTCCCAAGAGACCCAGTACTTC.

The CDR3 sequence: CASSFRPSTDTQYF. For the CDR3, the DNA is TGTGCCAGCAGTTTCCGACCTAGCACAGATACGCAGTATTTT. The chain couples TRBV28 to TRBJ2-3; no definite D call. CDR1 MDHEN and CDR2 SYDVKM come from the germline V gene. The CDR3 consists of 14 residues. With 3 bases removed from V and 0 bases from J, the gap between germline ends came to 7 bases.

This clonotype showed up just a few times. This chain uses TRBV7-9 with TRBJ2-1; D ambiguous. The CDR3 length is 15 residues. Between the trimmed V and J ends, which lost 2 bases and 3 bases, there was a span of 11 bases. The germline V gene has CDR1 SEHNR and CDR2 FQNEAQ (reference sequence). The CDR3 reads CASSLPARYYNEQFF. The DNA for the CDR3 is TGTGCCAGCAGCTTACCGGCTAGATACTACAATGAGCAGTTCTTC.

This clonotype appeared a few times. This sequence joins TRBV7-2 and TRBJ2-7, with D unclear. The CDR3 length is 17 residues. The V end lost 2 bases, the J end lost 3 bases, and 20 bases lay between the germline ends. Germline V CDR1 and CDR2: SGHTA, FQGNSA. The CDR3 loop reads CASSLYPATGRIYEQYF. The CDR3 DNA sequence: TGTGCCAGCAGCTTATATCCGGCGACTGGACGCATCTACGAGCAGTACTTC.

This clonotype has only a few counts. CDR3 sequence (DNA): TGTGCCAGCAGTTCTAGCAAACCGCAGGGCTATAGCAATCAGCCCCAGCATTTT. It translates to CASSSSKPQGYSNQPQHF. The rearrangement links TRBV28 to TRBJ1-5; D is perhaps TRBD1 (5 bases). Germline assignment: CDR1 MDHEN and CDR2 SYDVKM. The CDR3 spans 18 residues. The V end was cut by 4 bases, the J end by 0 bases, with 19 bases between.

The rearrangement uses TRBV12-3 or TRBV12-4 and TRBJ2-3; tentative D call: TRBD1 (7 bases). This CDR3 has 13 residues. Trimming cost V 8 bases and J 4 bases, with 13 bases left between them. CDR3 loop: CASARGTADTQYF. The DNA of the CDR3 is TGTGCCAGCGCCCGCGGGACAGCAGATACGCAGTATTTT.

This clonotype was counted a few times. The genes are TRBV7-8 and TRBJ1-1, with TRBD1 as a possible D gene (6 bases). Germline-derived CDR1 and CDR2 are SGHVS and FQNEAQ. The CDR3 length is 14 residues. Trimming removed 0 bases from V and 4 bases from J, with 9 bases in between. The CDR3 nucleotides are TGTGCCAGCAGCTTAGCGATGGGGGCCACTGAAGCTTTCTTT. Translation: CASSLAMGATEAFF.

This sequence joins TRBV25-1 and TRBJ2-1, with TRBD1 matching 9 bases. This CDR3 has 16 residues. V lost 7 bases, J lost 7 bases, and 14 bases stayed unmatched. Germline V CDR1 and CDR2: MGHDK, SYGVNS. The CDR3 loop is CASIGEDRGFLNEQFF. The DNA for the CDR3 is TGTGCCAGCATCGGTGAAGACAGGGGGTTTCTAAATGAGCAGTTCTTC.

The chain employs TRBV20-1 and TRBJ2-5; 7 nucleotides agree with TRBD1. Germline assignment: CDR1 DFQATT and CDR2 SNEGSKA (reference sequence). V shed 5 bases, J shed 7 bases, and the junction held 10 bases outside the gene matches. This CDR3 has 13 residues. CDR3 residues: CSAQTGFGGTQYF. Written as DNA, the CDR3 is TGCAGTGCTCAGACAGGGTTTGGGGGGACCCAGTACTTC.

This clonotype has more than one count but fewer than ten. CDR3 in amino acids: CASSHRTGSGDTQYF. The CDR3 DNA sequence: TGTGCCAGCAGTCACCGGACAGGGAGTGGAGATACGCAGTATTTT. The chain is built from TRBV6-2 or TRBV6-3 and TRBJ2-3; 8 bases line up with TRBD1. The CDR3 runs to 15 residues. Looked up from germline, CDR1 is MNHEY and CDR2 is SVGEGT. The V gene end was trimmed by 5 bases and the J gene end by 5 bases; junction bases not matched to a gene: 9.

The table lists this clonotype with a few counts. This chain's CDR3 is CASSFTGTSSSYEQYF. Here the CDR3 DNA reads TGTGCCAGTAGTTTCACCGGGACATCGAGCTCCTACGAGCAGTACTTC. The chain recombines TRBV19 with TRBJ2-7; D is possibly TRBD1 (6 bases). The length of the CDR3 is 16 residues. Trimming cost V 5 bases and J 0 bases, with 17 bases left between them. Germline-derived CDR1 and CDR2 are LNHDA and SQIVND (reference sequence).

A few counts support this clonotype. This chain joins TRBV2 and TRBJ1-5; D unclear. There are 20 residues in the CDR3. CDR1 is SNHLY and CDR2 is FYNNEI in the germline V gene. V was trimmed by 4 bases and J by 0 bases, leaving 25 bases between them. The CDR3 DNA reads as TGTGCCAGCAGTGCAACCGAGGAGGAGGGTTATGATTTTAGCAATCAGCCCCAGCATTTT. Its protein product is CASSATEEEGYDFSNQPQHF.

The chain uses TRBV2 and TRBJ2-1; D gene ambiguous. Trimming removed 0 bases at V and 1 base at J, with 1 base between. The CDR3 is made up of 13 amino acids. Germline V gene sequence: CDR1 SNHLY, CDR2 FYNNEI. As DNA, the CDR3 is TGTGCCAGCAGTGAAGCTTCCTACAATGAGCAGTTCTTC. Translating it yields CASSEASYNEQFF.

This clonotype was counted only a few times. This CDR3 is CASSLRQTQTYEQYF. CDR3 nucleotide sequence: TGTGCCAGCAGCTTAAGGCAGACCCAAACCTACGAGCAGTACTTC. The chain joins TRBV7-8 to TRBJ2-7; no clear D gene. Per germline, CDR1 SGHVS and CDR2 FQNEAQ. The CDR3 covers 15 residues. The ends were cut back, 2 bases at V and 2 bases at J, with 13 bases in the middle.

The V call is TRBV27, the J call TRBJ1-6; D is possibly TRBD1 (6 bases). Between the trimmed V and J ends, which lost 2 bases and 8 bases, there was a span of 13 bases. The length of the CDR3 is 15 residues. Germline CDR1 is MNHEY and CDR2 is SMNVEV (reference sequence). CDR3 protein: CASSLLGAGDSPLHF. DNA of the CDR3: TGTGCCAGCAGTTTACTGGGGGCAGGGGATTCACCCCTCCACTTT.

This sequence joins TRBV20-1 and TRBJ2-1; D is possibly TRBD1 (6 bases). V was shortened by 5 bases and J by 3 bases, with 14 bases between the two germline ends. Germline lookup yields CDR1 DFQATT and CDR2 SNEGSKA (reference sequence). This CDR3 comprises 14 residues. The CDR3, as DNA: TGCAGTGCTGGGGGCAGGACCGTCTACAATGAGCAGTTCTTC. Translation gives CSAGGRTVYNEQFF.

There are a few counts of this clonotype. J is TRBJ1-2 and V is TRBV25-1, with unresolved D. CDR1 is MGHDK and CDR2 is SYGVNS in the germline V gene. This CDR3 contains 13 residues. V lost 3 bases, J lost 4 bases, and 9 bases lay in between. The CDR3 DNA sequence: TGTGCCAGCAGTGAGGGGTTTGGCTATGGCTACACCTTC. It specifies CASSEGFGYGYTF.

This clonotype turned up a few times. This chain links TRBV7-9 with TRBJ1-4; D is undetermined. CDR1 SEHNR and CDR2 FQNEAQ come from the germline V gene (reference sequence). The CDR3 is made up of 12 amino acids. V dropped 4 bases and J dropped 4 bases, with 4 bases sitting between them. The CDR3 loop reads CASSSHNEKLFF. The CDR3 region has the DNA TGTGCCAGCAGCTCCCATAATGAAAAACTGTTTTTT.

This clonotype has ten or more counts. The chain combines TRBV7-2 with TRBJ2-1; 10 nucleotides match TRBD1. J was trimmed by 4 bases and V by 2 bases; bases with no gene match: 2. The CDR3 has 15 amino acids. Looked up from germline, CDR1 is SGHTA and CDR2 is FQGNSA. DNA of the CDR3: TGTGCCAGCAGCTTAAGGGACAGGGGATACAATGAGCAGTTCTTC. Protein sequence: CASSLRDRGYNEQFF. The whole variable domain, remainder taken from reference TRBV7-2 and TRBJ2-1, is GAGVSQSPSNKVTEKGKDVELRCDPISGHTALYWYRQSLGQGLEFLIYFQGNSAPDKSGLPSDRFSAERTGGSVSTLTIQRTQQEDSAVYLCASSLRDRGYNEQFFGPGTRLTVL.

This clonotype appeared a few times. The chain carries TRBV4-3 and TRBJ1-4; D is unclear. The V gene's germline CDR1 is LGHNA and CDR2 YSLEER. CDR3 length: 18 residues. Trimming removed 2 bases from V and 0 bases from J, with 16 bases in between. The CDR3 sequence: CASSQSTPALATNEKLFF. CDR3 in DNA: TGCGCCAGCAGCCAATCTACGCCGGCGCTTGCAACTAATGAAAAACTGTTTTTT.

This clonotype has just one count. The rearrangement links TRBV13 to TRBJ1-1, with D hard to call. The CDR3 is made up of 15 amino acids. V gave up 10 bases and J gave up 0 bases, with 18 bases separating them. CDR1 and CDR2 from the germline V gene are PRHDT and FYEKMQ (reference sequence). CDR3 bases: TGTGCCACCTCATCGGCCTACCCATTGAACACTGAAGCTTTCTTT. This codes for CATSSAYPLNTEAFF.

A few counts support this clonotype. This chain joins TRBV6-5 and TRBJ2-2; D is unclear. The CDR3 spans 13 residues. Germline CDR1 reads MNHEY; CDR2 reads SVGAGI. Trimming pared 4 bases from V and 6 bases from J, leaving 9 bases between. CDR3 sequence (DNA): TGTGCCAGCAGTTTCGGCAGTCCCGGGGAGCTGTTTTTT. It is translated as CASSFGSPGELFF.

The chain is built from TRBV4-3 and TRBJ2-7; tentative D call: TRBD2 (5 bases). CDR3 length: 16 amino acids. The germline CDR1 and CDR2 sequences are LGHNA and YSLEER. V dropped 0 bases and J dropped 3 bases, with 15 bases sitting between them. The CDR3 sequence: CASSQDSGGGRYEQYF. CDR3 in DNA: TGCGCCAGCAGCCAAGATAGTGGAGGTGGACGCTACGAGCAGTACTTC.

The chain is built from TRBV7-2 and TRBJ2-1; D gene uncertain. This CDR3 region has 14 residues. Germline CDR1 and CDR2: SGHTA and FQGNSA. V was shortened by 2 bases and J by 1 base, with 6 bases between the two germline ends. CDR3 in DNA: TGTGCCAGCAGCTTAAGGGCGTCCTACAATGAGCAGTTCTTC. This sequence encodes CASSLRASYNEQFF.

This clonotype was found once. The chain recombines TRBV4-1 with TRBJ1-1; 7 bases line up with TRBD1. The germline V gene has CDR1 MGHRA and CDR2 YSYEKL. The J segment lost 6 bases and the V segment lost 6 bases, leaving 7 bases of the junction unmatched. This CDR3 comprises 13 residues. CDR3 in amino acids: CASSRQGSAEAFF. The CDR3 nucleotides read TGCGCCAGCAGTCGACAGGGAAGCGCTGAAGCTTTCTTT.

This clonotype appeared a few times. The rearrangement uses TRBV10-2 and TRBJ1-5; D is possibly TRBD1 (5 bases). The CDR3 runs to 14 residues. V was cut by 8 bases and J by 5 bases, with 16 bases left in between. The germline gives CDR1 WSHSY, CDR2 SAAADI. This CDR3 reads CASGGTDPYQPQHF. In nucleotides, the CDR3 is TGCGCCAGCGGTGGGACCGACCCCTATCAGCCCCAGCATTTT.